The rows below give T cell receptor beta chains drawn from one sample of a study of cytomegalovirus exposure and HLA in healthy donors. Assay used: immunoSEQ multiplex PCR; TCRdb lists only in-frame clones, some missing. The repertoire holds 150,000 to 200,000 clones, with 65% to 85% as singletons. The sample comprised PBMCs. The receptors stem from a man aged 35 to 55 in good health and CMV-seropositive. Each CDR3 is given with its conserved first and last residue. Each record gives: CDR3 protein, J gene, V gene, D gene. D genes are given only for firm matches.

CDR3 protein: CASSQDSGGAYEQYF
J gene: TRBJ2-7
V gene: TRBV4-2
D gene: TRBD2

CDR3 protein: CASRRGGEQYF
J gene: TRBJ2-7
V gene: TRBV25-1
D gene: .

CDR3 protein: CATSRGAANQPQHF
J gene: TRBJ1-5
V gene: TRBV15
D gene: .

CDR3 protein: CASRGSSGNTIYF
J gene: TRBJ1-3
V gene: TRBV5-1
D gene: .

CDR3 protein: CASRRTSRGGEQFF
J gene: TRBJ2-1
V gene: TRBV6-1
D gene: .

CDR3 protein: CASSDTIRRDYNEQFF
J gene: TRBJ2-1
V gene: TRBV2
D gene: .

CDR3 protein: CASSLVGQGGGYTF
J gene: TRBJ1-2
V gene: TRBV11-2
D gene: TRBD1

CDR3 protein: CASSPNQQGARPGELFF
J gene: TRBJ2-2
V gene: TRBV18
D gene: TRBD1

CDR3 protein: CASSPISRTYQPQHF
J gene: TRBJ1-5
V gene: TRBV7-2
D gene: .

CDR3 protein: CASSLGEVGNQPQHF
J gene: TRBJ1-5
V gene: TRBV7-2
D gene: .

CDR3 protein: CASSFGQSTDAFF
J gene: TRBJ1-1
V gene: TRBV7-9
D gene: .

CDR3 protein: CASSSGLAGTDTQYF
J gene: TRBJ2-3
V gene: TRBV5-1
D gene: TRBD2

CDR3 protein: CAWSDTNYGYTF
J gene: TRBJ1-2
V gene: TRBV30
D gene: .

CDR3 protein: CATQLAGGLNEQFF
J gene: TRBJ2-1
V gene: TRBV6-1
D gene: TRBD2

CDR3 protein: CASSPVALAGGNNEQFF
J gene: TRBJ2-1
V gene: TRBV7-3
D gene: TRBD2

CDR3 protein: CASTKGGGGDNEQFF
J gene: TRBJ2-1
V gene: TRBV5-4
D gene: .

CDR3 protein: CASSELAGGQNIQYF
J gene: TRBJ2-4
V gene: TRBV6-1
D gene: TRBD2

CDR3 protein: CASSVEGGGGNTIYF
J gene: TRBJ1-3
V gene: TRBV9
D gene: TRBD1

CDR3 protein: CASSPDRDYGYTF
J gene: TRBJ1-2
V gene: TRBV23-1
D gene: TRBD1

CDR3 protein: CASSKGQNTEAFF
J gene: TRBJ1-1
V gene: TRBV13
D gene: .

CDR3 protein: CASRDFSTDTQYF
J gene: TRBJ2-3
V gene: TRBV27
D gene: .

CDR3 protein: CSVDRGQNEQYF
J gene: TRBJ2-7
V gene: TRBV29-1
D gene: TRBD1

CDR3 protein: CASSSQGGTGELFF
J gene: TRBJ2-2
V gene: TRBV5-1
D gene: TRBD1

CDR3 protein: CASSQQGRTEAFF
J gene: TRBJ1-1
V gene: TRBV27
D gene: TRBD1

CDR3 protein: CASGSPTGSEKLFF
J gene: TRBJ1-4
V gene: TRBV12-5
D gene: .

CDR3 protein: CASSQELGQPQHF
J gene: TRBJ1-5
V gene: TRBV4-3
D gene: .

CDR3 protein: CASSPVPAGETQYF
J gene: TRBJ2-5
V gene: TRBV18
D gene: TRBD2